This T cell receptor (beta chain) was recorded in a study of cytomegalovirus exposure and HLA in healthy donors. The overall study: A later analysis reported the same platform for the roughly 120 validation repertoires and the approximately 640 first-cohort repertoires. Notes on the study in general: Overall, around 150 TCR beta chains were annotated as cytomegalovirus-associated. A subsequent analysis found that TCR clusters from the first cohort also tended to co-occur in the roughly 120 validation repertoires, with approximately 95% of cluster scores above 0.

TCRdb's table, derived via immunoSEQ multiplex PCR, lists solely in-frame clones and lacks some. Of more than 95,000 clones listed, around 86% were seen once; the top ten hold around 3.6%. V was clipped by 5 bases and J by 6 bases; unmatched bases: 3. This CDR3 has 12 residues. The germline CDR1 and CDR2 sequences are MDHEN and SYDVKM. This clone showed up just once. Its antigen is currently unknown. The clonotype comes from a woman aged 18-29 years in good health and CMV-seropositive. The material sequenced was PBMCs. The chain recombines TRBV28 with TRBJ1-2; TRBD1 aligns across 7 bases. CDR3 amino acids: CASSNQGDGYTF. In nucleotides, the CDR3 is TGTGCCAGCAGTAATCAGGGGGATGGCTACACCTTC.